The 5 T cell receptor beta chains below all came from one sample that was sequenced in a study of blood T cell repertoires in COVID-19. The repertoire was sequenced with immunoSEQ multiplex PCR; TCRdb's copy has only in-frame clones and lacks some. Of some 290,000 clones listed, approximately 90% are singletons. The source material was peripheral blood. The source of these receptors is a man aged 18 to 30 with active or convalescent COVID-19.

The J gene is TRBJ2-3, the V gene TRBV2, with TRBD2 matching 11 bases. The J segment lost 4 bases and the V segment lost 6 bases, leaving 15 bases of the junction unmatched. Germline CDR1 and CDR2: SNHLY and FYNNEI. This CDR3 region has 18 residues. CDR3 region: CASSRTHLAGGRADTQYF. The CDR3 DNA reads as TGTGCCAGCAGCCGTACCCACCTAGCGGGGGGCCGGGCAGATACGCAGTATTTT.

The V call is TRBV6-1, the J call TRBJ1-4, with D maybe TRBD1 (5 bases). Germline CDR1 MNHNS, CDR2 SASEGT. CDR3 size: 17 residues. The V end was cut by 2 bases, the J end by 0 bases, with 13 bases between. This chain's CDR3 is CASSEWNGGATNEKLFF. The CDR3 DNA reads as TGTGCCAGCAGTGAATGGAATGGGGGGGCAACTAATGAAAAACTGTTTTTT.

Here the CDR3 reads CASSVSGSNTGELFF. For the CDR3, the DNA is TGTGCCAGCAGCGTATCGGGTTCCAACACCGGGGAGCTGTTTTTT. This chain joins TRBV9 and TRBJ2-2; D is ambiguous. The V end was cut by 1 base, the J end by 2 bases, with 9 bases between. Germline V lookup: CDR1 SGDLS, CDR2 YYNGEE. The CDR3 contains 15 residues.

The chain is built from TRBV20-1 and TRBJ2-1; D is unresolved. Germline CDR1 is DFQATT and CDR2 is SNEGSKA (reference sequence). This CDR3 has 11 amino acids. V lost 2 bases and J lost 8, with 7 bases in between. This CDR3 reads CSARPIDEQFF. The CDR3 DNA follows: TGCAGTGCTAGACCAATAGATGAGCAGTTCTTC.

This chain uses TRBV6-6 with TRBJ1-1, with D perhaps TRBD1 (6 bases). The CDR3 covers 16 residues. CDR1 and CDR2 (germline): MNHNY, SVGAGI (reference sequence). V dropped 1 base and J dropped 6 bases, with 18 bases sitting between them. CDR3 coding DNA: TGTGCCAGCAGTTACTTCCCGGGACACAAATGGCCTGAAGCTTTCTTT. Amino acids: CASSYFPGHKWPEAFF.